A selection of T cell receptor beta chains follows, all from one sample in a study of cytomegalovirus exposure and HLA in healthy donors. The table came from immunoSEQ multiplex PCR; TCRdb's copy has only in-frame clones and leaves some out. The sample lists about 180,000 clones; 80% were seen once. Material: PBMCs. These receptors were taken from a woman in her twenties or thirties in good health and CMV-seronegative. CDR3s include the opening cysteine and the closing phenylalanine or tryptophan. Each record gives: V gene, J gene, clone size, D gene, CDR3 protein, CDR3 DNA. D genes are given only for firm matches. Clone size is shown for a subset of rows, as once, few, many or a class of expanded clone.

>TRBV7-2|TRBJ1-1|.|.
CASSLNLGRQAFF
TGTGCCAGCAGCTTAAATTTAGGGAGGCAGGCTTTCTTT
>TRBV5-6|TRBJ1-2|.|.
CASSPSASLGARGYTF
TGTGCCAGCAGTCCATCTGCCTCTTTGGGGGCGCGGGGCTACACCTTC
>TRBV2|TRBJ1-5|.|TRBD1
CASSAGQGLNQPQHF
TGTGCCAGCAGTGCAGGACAGGGATTAAATCAGCCCCAGCATTTT
>TRBV10-3|TRBJ1-2|few|.
CAISSQGVNDGYTF
TGTGCCATCAGTTCACAGGGAGTCAATGATGGCTACACCTTC
>TRBV25-1|TRBJ1-1|.|TRBD1
CASTQGARDTEAFF
TGTGCCAGCACCCAGGGGGCGCGAGACACTGAAGCTTTCTTT
>TRBV9|TRBJ1-1|few|.
CASSVDLTEAFF
TGTGCCAGCAGCGTAGATCTCACTGAAGCTTTCTTT
>TRBV6-6|TRBJ2-2|.|TRBD2
CASSYLRGATGELFF
TGTGCCAGCAGTTACTTGCGGGGGGCCACCGGGGAGCTGTTTTTT
>TRBV19|TRBJ1-5|.|.
CASRTKDRSNQPQHF
TGTGCCAGTAGAACCAAAGACAGAAGCAATCAGCCCCAGCATTTT
>TRBV10-1|TRBJ2-7|once|TRBD1
CASSVTGTGDPYEQYF
TGCGCCAGCAGCGTTACCGGGACAGGGGACCCCTACGAGCAGTACTTC
>TRBV30|TRBJ2-3|once|.
CAWSVSSADTQYF
TGTGCCTGGAGTGTAAGTAGTGCGGATACGCAGTATTTT
>TRBV5-5|TRBJ1-5|few|.
CASGRGGGHQPQHF
TGTGCCAGCGGCCGTGGGGGGGGCCATCAGCCCCAGCATTTT
>TRBV9|TRBJ2-3|.|TRBD2
CASSVLAGGTDTQYF
TGTGCCAGCAGCGTGTTAGCGGGGGGTACAGATACGCAGTATTTT
>TRBV25-1|TRBJ2-3|once|TRBD1
CASSERTGGTDTQYF
TGTGCCAGCAGTGAACGGACAGGGGGCACAGATACGCAGTATTTT
>TRBV6-5|TRBJ2-7|.|TRBD1
CASSTREGTVHEQYF
TGTGCCAGCAGTACCCGAGAGGGGACAGTCCACGAGCAGTACTTC
>TRBV7-9|TRBJ1-1|.|.
CASSLQAGGEMNTEAFF
TGTGCCAGCAGCTTACAGGCGGGGGGCGAAATGAACACTGAAGCTTTCTTT
>TRBV11-2|TRBJ1-5|.|.
CASSLGAGPQHF
TGTGCCAGCAGCTTAGGGGCTGGGCCCCAGCATTTT
>TRBV7-3|TRBJ2-7|.|.
CASSTIRGEQYF
TGTGCCAGCAGCACTATAAGGGGCGAGCAGTACTTC
>TRBV27|TRBJ1-6|.|TRBD1
CASLSGTGDSPLHF
TGTGCCAGCTTATCCGGGACAGGGGATTCACCCCTCCACTTT
>TRBV6-1|TRBJ1-6|few|.
CASSEAPDNSPLHF
TGTGCCAGCAGTGAAGCACCGGATAATTCACCCCTCCACTTT
>TRBV2|TRBJ1-1|.|.
CASMRDVEAFF
TGTGCCAGCATGCGGGACGTCGAAGCTTTCTTT
>TRBV5-4|TRBJ2-5|.|TRBD2
CASRNWTSKETQYF
TGTGCCAGCAGGAACTGGACTAGCAAAGAGACCCAGTACTTC
>TRBV2|TRBJ2-5|.|TRBD2
CASTPGLAGVETQYF
TGTGCCAGCACCCCGGGACTAGCGGGGGTAGAGACCCAGTACTTC
>TRBV5-4|TRBJ2-7|.|TRBD1
CASSLGGGQGSPYEQYF
TGTGCCAGCAGCTTGGGAGGGGGACAGGGAAGTCCCTACGAGCAGTACTTC
>TRBV19|TRBJ2-7|.|TRBD1
CASSAATGLGSSYEQYF
TGTGCCAGTAGTGCCGCGACAGGGTTAGGGAGCTCCTACGAGCAGTACTTC
>TRBV5-1|TRBJ2-5|.|TRBD2
CASKRFGGFQETQYF
TGCGCCAGCAAGAGGTTCGGGGGGTTCCAAGAGACCCAGTACTTC
>TRBV5-1|TRBJ1-5|.|.
CASRPTVSNQPQHF
TGCGCCAGCAGGCCGACAGTTAGCAATCAGCCCCAGCATTTT
>TRBV5-1|TRBJ2-1|.|.
CASSLVQAEQFF
TGCGCCAGCAGCTTGGTCCAGGCAGAGCAGTTCTTC
>TRBV5-6|TRBJ2-5|.|TRBD2
CASSVGGAGETQYF
TGTGCCAGCAGCGTCGGGGGGGCGGGGGAGACCCAGTACTTC
>TRBV19|TRBJ2-3|.|TRBD2
CASSSSGSTDTQYF
TGTGCCAGTTCCTCTAGCGGTAGCACAGATACGCAGTATTTT
>TRBV20-1|TRBJ1-2|.|TRBD1
CSARGDGYTF
TGCAGTGCCAGGGGGGATGGCTACACCTTC
>TRBV6-5|TRBJ2-3|.|.
CASSRLDGGVDTQYF
TGTGCCAGCAGTCGCCTAGACGGGGGAGTAGATACGCAGTATTTT
>TRBV4-1|TRBJ2-4|few|TRBD1
CASSRPQGTGTNIQYF
TGCGCCAGCAGTCGTCCCCAGGGGACAGGGACAAACATTCAGTACTTC
>TRBV19|TRBJ1-5|once|TRBD1
CASSAGQRALQPQHF
TGTGCCAGTAGTGCGGGACAGCGGGCGCTTCAGCCCCAGCATTTT
>TRBV7-9|TRBJ2-3|.|TRBD2
CASSPMGGGGDTQYF
TGTGCCAGCAGCCCCATGGGGGGGGGAGGAGATACGCAGTATTTT
>TRBV15|TRBJ1-2|once|TRBD1
CATSRDRGQGDGYTF
TGTGCCACCAGCAGAGATCGGGGACAGGGGGATGGCTACACCTTC
>TRBV30|TRBJ1-1|.|TRBD1
CACGQGVNTEAFF
TGTGCCTGTGGACAGGGGGTGAACACTGAAGCTTTCTTT
>TRBV4-2|TRBJ1-2|.|.
CASSPPLSRGVGYTF
TGTGCCAGCAGCCCCCCCCTTAGCCGGGGAGTTGGCTACACCTTC
>TRBV6-1|TRBJ2-5|.|.
CASREPRDFTETQYF
TGTGCCAGCAGGGAACCCCGGGACTTTACGGAGACCCAGTACTTC
>TRBV6-1|TRBJ1-1|.|TRBD1
CASTTGQGTNYPF
TGTGCCAGCACCACTGGACAGGGGACGAACTACCCCTTT
>TRBV7-6|TRBJ2-1|few|.
CASSIGTFREQFF
TGTGCCAGCAGCATCGGGACATTCAGAGAGCAGTTCTTC
>TRBV19|TRBJ2-2|.|TRBD2
CASSPWGGNTGELFF
TGTGCCAGTTCCCCCTGGGGGGGAAACACCGGGGAGCTGTTTTTT
>TRBV5-1|TRBJ2-3|.|.
CASSLVGGAADTQYF
TGCGCCAGCAGCTTGGTGGGGGGGGCCGCAGATACGCAGTATTTT
>TRBV5-5|TRBJ2-7|.|.
CASSVRTGGANEQYF
TGTGCCAGCAGCGTGCGGACAGGCGGGGCGAACGAGCAGTACTTC
>TRBV19|TRBJ1-1|.|.
CASSISMNTEAFF
TGTGCCAGTAGTATTTCTATGAACACTGAAGCTTTCTTT
>TRBV7-2|TRBJ2-5|.|TRBD2
CASSSYTSGRTQYF
TGTGCCAGCAGCTCTTACACTAGCGGCCGGACCCAGTACTTC
>TRBV18|TRBJ2-3|.|.
CASSPRQTDTQYF
TGTGCCAGCTCACCACGACAGACAGATACGCAGTATTTT